This T cell receptor beta chain was profiled in a study of T cell repertoires in cytomegalovirus infection. The overall study: HLA-B-restricted CMV epitopes that are well studied were used alongside recently identified HLA-C-restricted ones. Public TCR beta signatures provided an indication of both CMV infection and a matching HLA type.

This CDR3 region has 13 residues. V was pared by 7 bases and J by 5 bases, with 11 bases between. TCRdb analysed the reads with MiXCR anew, one entry per CDR3 protein. The table lists nearly 700,000 distinct CDR3 sequences, around 35% of them singletons. Remarks on this clonotype: The antigen remains unidentified.

The source is a human donor in good health (CMV status not recorded). Some clones in this sample may be carry-over from other donors' samples. The rearrangement links TRBV12-3 or TRBV12-4 to TRBJ1-4; no firm D call. This specimen was cultured PBMCs, taken from culture after CMV antigen stimulation. In DNA form, the CDR3 reads TGTGCCAGCACATACGTTGGAAATGAAAAACTGTTTTTT. Its protein is CASTYVGNEKLFF.